Listed below are T cell receptor beta chains from one sample, sequenced in a study of cytomegalovirus exposure and HLA in healthy donors. Clones were sequenced by immunoSEQ multiplex PCR, and TCRdb holds only the in-frame ones, with some missing. Recorded for this sample: about 88,000 clones. The sample taken for sequencing was PBMCs. These receptors originate from a girl between 5 and 17 years old in good health and CMV-seropositive. The CDR3 runs from the conserved cysteine through the conserved F or W. D genes are given only for firm matches.

j_call	v_call	d_call	cdr3_aa	cdr3_nt
TRBJ1-2	TRBV7-2	NA	CASSPIAGGNYGYTF	TGTGCCAGCAGCCCAATAGCGGGGGGTAACTATGGCTACACCTTC
TRBJ2-5	TRBV7-9	TRBD2	CASSLGVGGGTGMGETQYF	TGTGCCAGCAGCTTAGGCGTGGGCGGGGGGACCGGCATGGGAGAGACCCAGTACTTC
TRBJ1-2	TRBV7-9	NA	CASSSLGGPWTF	TGTGCCAGCAGCTCCCTGGGGGGGCCGTGGACCTTC
TRBJ1-6	TRBV18	NA	CASSPQGRENSPLHF	TGTGCCAGCTCCCCCCAGGGGCGCGAGAATTCACCCCTCCACTTT
TRBJ2-5	TRBV7-7	NA	CASSLEVTGLNPETQYF	TGTGCCAGCAGCTTAGAAGTCACCGGACTCAACCCGGAGACCCAGTACTTC
TRBJ1-6	TRBV13	TRBD1	CASSFGTGGPGGSPLHF	TGTGCCAGCAGCTTCGGGACAGGGGGCCCGGGGGGTTCACCCCTCCACTTT
TRBJ1-4	TRBV5-1	TRBD1	CASSPGTGGAPDEKLFF	TGCGCCAGCAGCCCTGGGACAGGGGGCGCGCCTGATGAAAAACTGTTTTTT
TRBJ1-1	TRBV4-1	NA	CASSQGLLGNTEAFF	TGCGCCAGCAGCCAAGGACTTCTAGGTAACACTGAAGCTTTCTTT
TRBJ2-1	TRBV15	NA	CATSRDLPRDFSYNEQFF	TGTGCCACCAGCAGAGATCTCCCCCGGGACTTCTCGTACAATGAGCAGTTCTTC
TRBJ2-6	TRBV6-5	NA	CASRNGISGANVLTF	TGTGCCAGCAGGAACGGGATATCTGGGGCCAACGTCCTGACTTTC
TRBJ2-5	TRBV5-6	NA	CASSVAAGASIQETQYF	TGTGCCAGCAGCGTGGCGGCGGGGGCTTCCATCCAAGAGACCCAGTACTTC
TRBJ2-1	TRBV28	NA	CASSKPTGILFF	TGTGCCAGCAGCAAACCCACAGGGATTCTGTTCTTC
TRBJ2-1	TRBV5-6	TRBD1	CASRRQGEGYNEQFF	TGTGCCAGCAGACGACAGGGGGAAGGGTACAATGAGCAGTTCTTC
TRBJ2-1	TRBV12-5	TRBD1	CASDRDSYNEQFF	TGTGCTAGTGACAGGGACAGCTACAATGAGCAGTTCTTC
TRBJ2-3	TRBV5-6	TRBD2	CASSLIAGGTDTQYF	TGTGCCAGCAGCTTGATCGCGGGGGGCACAGATACGCAGTATTTT
TRBJ2-3	TRBV5-1	NA	CASSLAGGLVTDTQYF	TGCGCCAGCAGCTTGGCGGGGGGCTTAGTCACAGATACGCAGTATTTT
TRBJ2-3	TRBV4-2	TRBD2	CASSHLAGGGTDTQYF	TGTGCCAGCAGCCACCTAGCGGGGGGGGGAACAGATACGCAGTATTTT
TRBJ2-4	TRBV5-6	NA	CASSLASAKNIQYF	TGTGCCAGCAGCTTGGCCTCGGCCAAAAACATTCAGTACTTC
TRBJ1-6	TRBV6-1	TRBD1	CASTGQGNSPLHF	TGTGCCAGCACCGGACAGGGTAATTCACCCCTCCACTTT
TRBJ1-5	TRBV6-5	NA	CASSYSNAGGNQPQHF	TGTGCCAGCAGTTACTCGAACGCTGGAGGCAATCAGCCCCAGCATTTT
TRBJ2-2	TRBV5-6	NA	CASSLFGSGELFF	TGTGCCAGCAGCTTATTCGGGAGCGGGGAGCTGTTTTTT
TRBJ1-5	TRBV4-1	TRBD1	CASSQVGQRRPQHF	TGCGCCAGCAGCCAAGTGGGACAGCGGCGGCCCCAGCATTTT
TRBJ1-1	TRBV5-4	NA	CASSLAGQGNTEAFF	TGTGCCAGCAGCTTGGCCGGTCAGGGGAACACTGAAGCTTTCTTT
TRBJ1-3	TRBV6-1	NA	CASTNPSTDRNTIYF	TGTGCCAGCACTAACCCTTCCACAGATAGAAACACCATATATTTT
TRBJ2-3	TRBV5-6	NA	CASSLSLGARTDTQYF	TGTGCCAGCAGCCTCTCCCTAGGAGCTCGCACAGATACGCAGTATTTT
TRBJ2-5	TRBV2	TRBD1	CASSEIGDSQETQYF	TGTGCCAGCAGTGAAATAGGGGACAGCCAAGAGACCCAGTACTTC
TRBJ2-5	TRBV6-5	NA	CASSYWRGQETQYF	TGTGCCAGCAGTTACTGGCGGGGCCAAGAGACCCAGTACTTC
TRBJ2-3	TRBV11-1	NA	CASSYGQSSLTDTQYF	TGTGCCAGCAGCTATGGACAGAGCTCCCTCACAGATACGCAGTATTTT
TRBJ1-1	TRBV9	NA	CASSVAAKTNTEAFF	TGTGCCAGCAGCGTAGCCGCGAAAACGAACACTGAAGCTTTCTTT
TRBJ1-3	TRBV7-9	NA	CASSLATKGSGNTIYF	TGTGCCAGCAGCTTAGCGACTAAAGGTTCTGGAAACACCATATATTTT
TRBJ1-1	TRBV5-1	TRBD1	CASSIGTGNTEAFF	TGCGCCAGCAGCATAGGGACAGGCAACACTGAAGCTTTCTTT
TRBJ1-1	TRBV7-9	NA	CASTLGAIEAFF	TGTGCCAGCACGCTAGGGGCAATTGAAGCTTTCTTT
TRBJ1-1	TRBV6-5	TRBD1	CASSYSDREGAEAFF	TGTGCCAGCAGTTACTCGGACAGGGAGGGCGCTGAAGCTTTCTTT
TRBJ2-3	TRBV4-2	NA	CASSQEEGHSTDTQYF	TGTGCCAGCAGCCAAGAGGAGGGCCACTCCACAGATACGCAGTATTTT
TRBJ1-1	TRBV19	NA	CASMHRPEAEAFF	TGTGCCAGTATGCACCGCCCCGAGGCTGAAGCTTTCTTT
TRBJ2-2	TRBV4-2	TRBD2	CASSQGTSGGAYNTGELFF	TGTGCCAGCAGCCAAGGGACTAGCGGGGGGGCATATAACACCGGGGAGCTGTTTTTT
TRBJ2-3	TRBV7-9	TRBD2	CASSIWAWERGTQYF	TGTGCCAGCAGCATATGGGCGTGGGAGCGGGGGACGCAGTATTTT